This TCR beta chain was documented in a study of regulatory T cells in long-lasting Graves disease. The germline V gene has CDR1 SGDLS and CDR2 YYNGEE. Trimming removed 2 bases from V and 5 bases from J, with 14 bases in between. The CDR3 totals 14 residues. Noted time point: persistent/refractory GD, antithyroid drugs over 5 years with positive TRAb. PBMCs provided the RNA from which the TCR library was made. Researchers made TCR beta libraries by using iRepertoire HTBI primers and running Arm-PCR on CDR3 regions. Per the original data handling: Samples jointly harbored fewer than 65 TRBV and 14 TRBJ segments. TCRdb re-called the multiplex PCR reads through MiXCR, storing one row per CDR3 protein. TCRdb assigned the V and J calls; the authors' analysis was not used. The data contain about 430,000 distinct CDR3 sequences, roughly a fifth of them singletons. This clonotype was counted at least ten times.

V and J are TRBV9 and TRBJ2-7; D possibly corresponds to TRBD2 (5 bases). The clonotype comes from a female donor with Graves disease. This specimen was peripheral blood mononuclear cells (PBMCs), taken when the disease was refractory, from a patient treated with antithyroid drugs. The CDR3 DNA follows: TGTGCCAGCAGCGTGACCGGAGGTCCTGACGAGCAGTACTTC. Translating it yields CASSVTGGPDEQYF.